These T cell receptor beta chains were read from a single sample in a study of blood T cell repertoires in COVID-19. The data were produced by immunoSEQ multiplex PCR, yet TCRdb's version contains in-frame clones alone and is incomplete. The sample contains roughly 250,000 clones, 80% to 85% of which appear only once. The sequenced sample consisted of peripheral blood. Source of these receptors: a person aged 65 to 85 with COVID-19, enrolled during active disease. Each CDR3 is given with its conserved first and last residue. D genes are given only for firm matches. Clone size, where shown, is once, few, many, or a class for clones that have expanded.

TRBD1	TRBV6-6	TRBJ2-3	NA	TGTGCCAGCAGTGGAAAAGCAGGGGGAGGCACAGATACGCAGTATTTT	CASSGKAGGGTDTQYF
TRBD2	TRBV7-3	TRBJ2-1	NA	TGTGCCAGCAGCTTGGACGCGGGAGGGACCTACAATGAGCAGTTCTTC	CASSLDAGGTYNEQFF
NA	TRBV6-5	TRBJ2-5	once	TGTGCCAGCAGTTACTCGACTGGGGGGTCATGGACCCAGTACTTC	CASSYSTGGSWTQYF
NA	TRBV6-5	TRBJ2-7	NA	TGTGCCAGCAGTTACCACCCCGGGTCGTCCTACGAGCAGTACTTC	CASSYHPGSSYEQYF
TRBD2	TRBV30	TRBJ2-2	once	TGTGCCTGGAGCAGCGGGAGGGCCGTCACCGGGGAGCTGTTTTTT	CAWSSGRAVTGELFF
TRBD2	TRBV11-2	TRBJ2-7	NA	TGTGCCAGCAGCCCTAGCGGGGGTTTCCCGCAGTACTTC	CASSPSGGFPQYF
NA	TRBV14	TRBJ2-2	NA	TGTGCCAGCAGCCAAGACCTGTTTCACACCGGGGAGCTGTTTTTT	CASSQDLFHTGELFF
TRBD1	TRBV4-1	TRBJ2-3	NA	TGCGCCAGCAGCCAATTAGGACAGGAGATTAGCACAGATACGCAGTATTTT	CASSQLGQEISTDTQYF
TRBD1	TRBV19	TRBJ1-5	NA	TGTGCCAGTAGTACTTATACAGGGGGAAACTTGGCCCAGCATTTT	CASSTYTGGNLAQHF
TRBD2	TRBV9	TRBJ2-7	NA	TGTGCCAGCAGCGTAGACTCTAGCGGTTACTACGAGCAGTACTTC	CASSVDSSGYYEQYF
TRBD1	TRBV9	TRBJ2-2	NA	TGTGCCAGCAGCGTCACAGGGGCGAACACCGGGGAGCTGTTTTTT	CASSVTGANTGELFF
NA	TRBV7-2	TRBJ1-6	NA	TGTACCAGCAGCCCGCAAAGGGGACAAGGTGGATCACCCCTCCACTTT	CTSSPQRGQGGSPLHF
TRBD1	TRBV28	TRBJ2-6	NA	TGTGCCAGCTCACCGCGGACAGGGGTTATTTCTGGTGGGGCCAACGTCCTGACTTTC	CASSPRTGVISGGANVLTF
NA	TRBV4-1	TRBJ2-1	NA	TGCGCCAGCAGCCAATTGAGGGGGAGCTCCTACAATGAGCAGTTCTTC	CASSQLRGSSYNEQFF
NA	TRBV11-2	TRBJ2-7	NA	TGTGCCAGCAGCCGAGGATACGAGCAGTACTTC	CASSRGYEQYF
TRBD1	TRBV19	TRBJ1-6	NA	TGTGCCAGTACCCCCTCCGGGACAGGGGTAAAGAATTCACCCCTCCACTTT	CASTPSGTGVKNSPLHF
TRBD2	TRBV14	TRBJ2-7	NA	TGTGCCAGCATAAGGGAGGGGAGGGTGCAGTACTTC	CASIREGRVQYF
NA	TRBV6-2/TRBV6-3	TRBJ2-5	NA	TGTGCCAGCAGTTATGAGGGATTACGGAGGGAGACCCAGTACTTC	CASSYEGLRRETQYF
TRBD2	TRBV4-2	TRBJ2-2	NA	TGTGCCAGCAGCCAAGATGAAAGGACTAGCGGCACCGGGGAGCTGTTTTTT	CASSQDERTSGTGELFF
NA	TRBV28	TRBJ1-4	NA	TGTGCCAGCAGTGCTGAGGGCGGGGGAAAAACAACTAATGAAAAACTGTTTTTT	CASSAEGGGKTTNEKLFF
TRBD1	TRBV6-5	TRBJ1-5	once	TGTGCCAGCGGAGTACAGGGGGCGAACGGTCAGCCCCAGCATTTT	CASGVQGANGQPQHF
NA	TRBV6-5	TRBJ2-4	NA	TGTGCCAGCAGTTACTCGGCCACCGGGAACATTCAGTACTTC	CASSYSATGNIQYF
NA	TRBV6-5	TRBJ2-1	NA	TGTGCCAGCAGCGGAGACCTTAACTCCTACAATGAGCAGTTCTTC	CASSGDLNSYNEQFF
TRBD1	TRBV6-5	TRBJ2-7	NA	TGTGCCAGCAGTTACTCCGGGACAGGGGCCTCGGAGCAGTACTTC	CASSYSGTGASEQYF
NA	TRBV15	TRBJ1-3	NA	TGTGCCACCAGCCTTCCGGTTGGGCGAAACACCATATATTTT	CATSLPVGRNTIYF
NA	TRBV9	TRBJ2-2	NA	TGTGCCAGCAGCGTAGGGAGCGCGAGCTACACCGGGGAGCTGTTTTTT	CASSVGSASYTGELFF
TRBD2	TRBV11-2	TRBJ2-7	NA	TGTGCCAGCAGCCAACGACTGGGACTAGCGACGCAGTACTTC	CASSQRLGLATQYF
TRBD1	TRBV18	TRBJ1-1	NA	TGTGCCAGCTCCCCTCAATCGACAGGGGGCGAATCTGAAGCTTTCTTT	CASSPQSTGGESEAFF
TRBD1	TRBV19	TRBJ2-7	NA	TGTGCCAGTAGTATAGGTCGGGACAGGACTCACGAGCAGTACTTC	CASSIGRDRTHEQYF
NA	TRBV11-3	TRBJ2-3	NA	TGTGCCAGCAGCTCGGACAGGAGGGGCGGTACGCAGTATTTT	CASSSDRRGGTQYF
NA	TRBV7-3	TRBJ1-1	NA	TGTGCCAGCAGCCACGACCCCCCCGGAGCGATTCGCACTGAAGCTTTCTTT	CASSHDPPGAIRTEAFF
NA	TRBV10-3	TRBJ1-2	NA	TGTGCCATCAGTGTGCAGGGCTATGGCTACACCTTC	CAISVQGYGYTF
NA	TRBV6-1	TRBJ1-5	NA	TGTGCCAGCAGTGAAGCTGTCTTGGGCAAGCTCCAGCATTTT	CASSEAVLGKLQHF
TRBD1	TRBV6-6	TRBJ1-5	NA	TGTGCCAGCAGCCCCGGACAGGGCGGGCGCAATCAGCCCCAGCATTTT	CASSPGQGGRNQPQHF
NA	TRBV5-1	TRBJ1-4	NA	TGCGCCAGCAGTAGAGGGGAGGGGAGTGAAAAACTGTTTTTT	CASSRGEGSEKLFF
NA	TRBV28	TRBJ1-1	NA	TGTGCCAGCCACCCTGGCCAGAACACTGAAGCTTTCTTT	CASHPGQNTEAFF
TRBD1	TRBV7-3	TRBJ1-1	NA	TGTGCCAGCAGGTTTACCACGGGACAGGGGAGTACTGAAGCTTTCTTT	CASRFTTGQGSTEAFF
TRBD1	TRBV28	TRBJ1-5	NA	TGTGCCATTAGAGGACAGGGTGATCAGCCCCAGCATTTT	CAIRGQGDQPQHF
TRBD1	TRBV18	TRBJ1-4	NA	TGTGCCAGCTCACCGGGACAGGTGAATGAAAAACTGTTTTTT	CASSPGQVNEKLFF
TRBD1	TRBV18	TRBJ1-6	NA	TGTGCCAGCTCAGCGATGACAGGGGATAATTCACCCCTCCACTTT	CASSAMTGDNSPLHF
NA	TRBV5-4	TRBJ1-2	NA	TGTGCCAGCAGCTTGGATCCAGGTTTGGACTATGGCTACACCTTC	CASSLDPGLDYGYTF
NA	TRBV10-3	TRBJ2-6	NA	TGTGCCATCAGTGACAGGGATCCGGGGGCCAACGTCCTGACTTTC	CAISDRDPGANVLTF
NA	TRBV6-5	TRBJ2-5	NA	TGTGCCAGCAGTTACGGAGGGGTTGGGGAGACCCAGTACTTC	CASSYGGVGETQYF
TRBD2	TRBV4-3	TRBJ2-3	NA	TGCGCCAGCAGCCAAGATCAGGGACTAGGGACAGATACGCAGTATTTT	CASSQDQGLGTDTQYF
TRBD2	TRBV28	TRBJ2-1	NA	TGTGCCAGCAGTTTAAGGCCTAGCGGGAGGGTTGAGCAGTTCTTC	CASSLRPSGRVEQFF
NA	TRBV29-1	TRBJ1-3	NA	TGCAGCGTTGAGTTAGCAGGGGCTGGAAACACCATATATTTT	CSVELAGAGNTIYF
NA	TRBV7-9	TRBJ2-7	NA	TGTGCCAGCACCCGCGACTCCTACGAGCAGTACTTC	CASTRDSYEQYF
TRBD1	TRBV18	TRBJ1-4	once	TGTGCCAGCTCACCACCCGGGACAGTGAATGAAAAACTGTTTTTT	CASSPPGTVNEKLFF
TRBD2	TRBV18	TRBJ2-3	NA	TGTGCCAGCTCACAGCGGGGGGGTACGAGCACAGATACGCAGTATTTT	CASSQRGGTSTDTQYF
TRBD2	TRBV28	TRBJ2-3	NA	TGTGCCAGCAGTTTTCGTTGGGGTAGCGGGAGTTCAGATACGCAGTATTTT	CASSFRWGSGSSDTQYF
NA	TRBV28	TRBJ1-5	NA	TGTGCCAGCAGCCCGGAGGGGGGGGCCCTTATGGGCAATCAGCCCCAGCATTTT	CASSPEGGALMGNQPQHF
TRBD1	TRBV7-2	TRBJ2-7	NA	TGTGCCAGCAGCTTAATCCAGGGGGCGAACGAGCAGTACTTC	CASSLIQGANEQYF
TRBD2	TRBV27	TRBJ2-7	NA	TGTGCCAGCAGTATCGGACTAGCGGGAGGGCCGTCCTACGAGCAGTACTTC	CASSIGLAGGPSYEQYF
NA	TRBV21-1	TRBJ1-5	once	TGTGCCAGCAGCAATGTGGGGGGAATACAGGGGGCAGGACAGCCCCAGCATTTT	CASSNVGGIQGAGQPQHF
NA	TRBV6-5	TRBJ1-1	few	TGTGCCAGCACCGTCTTGGGGGGCACTGAAGCTTTCTTT	CASTVLGGTEAFF
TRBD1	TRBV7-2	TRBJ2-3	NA	TGTGCCAGCAGCCTCCGGACAGGGGGGTTGGATACGCAGTATTTT	CASSLRTGGLDTQYF
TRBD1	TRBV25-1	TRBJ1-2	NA	TGTGCCAGCAGTGACCAGGGGGACAGGGGTGGCTACACCTTC	CASSDQGDRGGYTF